The clone carrying this T cell receptor beta chain was counted ten times or more. What it binds is not known. The sample belongs to a study of response to subunit inactivated influenza vaccine. Study-level results: The authors suggested that few new T cells are recruited per seasonal influenza vaccination.

Per the germline V gene, CDR1 is SGHKS and CDR2 is YYEKEE (reference sequence). CDR3 length: 15 residues. The V gene end was trimmed by 5 bases and the J gene end by 5 bases; junction bases not matched to a gene: 8. TCRdb reprocessed the RT-PCR reads via MiXCR and lists one record per CDR3 protein. The sample yields 550,000 to 600,000 distinct CDR3 sequences, about 12% seen once. Sequences were derived from PBMCs from blood, sampled on the day of vaccination. The chain recombines TRBV5-5 with TRBJ2-7; 12 bases align to TRBD1. This TCR came from a man aged 45 to 65 who received an inactivated influenza vaccine. CDR3 loop: CASSTGTGGFHEQYF. CDR3 nucleotide sequence: TGTGCCAGCAGTACCGGGACAGGGGGCTTCCACGAGCAGTACTTC.